This TCR beta chain appears in the sequencing data of a study of CD8 T cells in ankylosing spondylitis. Notes on the study in general: The study identified a TCR beta motif of under 10 highly homologous variants that appeared characteristic of ankylosing spondylitis blood. Disease-linked clones bore a CD8+ phenotype, appearing relatively rarely in peripheral blood.

TCRdb re-called the 5' RACE reads through MiXCR, storing one row per CDR3 protein. The sample yields about 510,000 distinct CDR3 sequences, about 5.7% seen once. Concerning this clonotype: Its antigen is as yet unknown.

V lost 3 bases and J 6 bases, leaving 11 bases between the germline ends. Germline V CDR1 and CDR2: KGHSH, LQKENI. The CDR3 sequence is 13 residues long. What was sequenced was blood, either unsorted or a sorted T cell fraction (not recorded which). The TCR was taken from a male donor with ankylosing spondylitis. The V gene is TRBV18, the J gene TRBJ1-1, with D perhaps matching TRBD1 (5 bases). CDR3 protein: CASSPPGHPEAFF. The DNA of the CDR3 is TGTGCCAGCTCACCTCCCGGACATCCTGAAGCTTTCTTT. The full variable domain, rest sourced from reference TRBV18 and TRBJ1-1, is NAGVMQNPRHLVRRRGQEARLRCSPMKGHSHVYWYRQLPEEGLKFMVYLQKENIIDESGMPKERFSAEFPKEGPSILRIQQVVRGDSAAYFCASSPPGHPEAFFGQGTRLTVV.